This passage covers 15 T cell receptor beta chains from one sample sequenced in a study of Graves' ophthalmopathy and Graves' hyperthyroidism. Amplification of the TCR beta CDR3 regions used RNA transcripts (as template). Investigators did first-round RT-PCR with HTBI primers, then second-round multiplex PCR. TCRdb reanalysed the multiplex PCR reads using MiXCR and keeps one entry per CDR3 protein. The table has 350,000 to 400,000 distinct CDR3 sequences, approximately 15% seen once; the top ten hold approximately 7%. Material: peripheral blood. These receptors came from a woman in her late teens or twenties with stable Graves' hyperthyroidism.

The chain combines TRBV28 with TRBJ1-1; D is unclear. Germline V gene data show CDR1 as MDHEN and CDR2 as SYDVKM. Deletions cut 0 bases from V and 1 base from J, with 12 bases between. CDR3 length: 16 amino acids. CDR3 bases: TGTGCCAGCAGTTTATGGGCCTGGTCGGGGAACACTGAAGCTTTCTTT. This gives the protein CASSLWAWSGNTEAFF.

For the CDR3, the DNA is TGTGCCAGCAGCCTCCGGACTAGCGGGGGGGATAACTATGGCTACACCTTC. It translates to CASSLRTSGGDNYGYTF. The V gene is TRBV3-1, the J gene TRBJ1-2; D may be TRBD1 (5 bases). The germline gives CDR1 LGHDT, CDR2 YNNKEL (reference sequence). The CDR3 is 17 amino acids. V lost 4 bases and J lost 1, with 19 bases in between.

Remarks on this clonotype: Just one base apart from a much larger clone, this may be a read error. The rearrangement uses TRBV2 and TRBJ2-2, with 8 bases aligning to TRBD2. The V and J ends lost 3 bases and 0 bases, in that order; junction bases with no gene match: 0. Germline CDR1 reads SNHLY; CDR2 reads FYNNEI. The CDR3 sequence is 15 residues long. This CDR3 reads CASSEGLANTGELFF. In DNA, the CDR3 is TGTGCCAGCAGTGAGGGACTAGCGAACACCGGGGAGCTGTTTTTT. Full variable domain (remainder filled in from reference TRBV2 and TRBJ2-2): EPEVTQTPSHQVTQMGQEVILRCVPISNHLYFYWYRQILGQKVEFLVSFYNNEISEKSEIFDDQFSVERPDGSNFTLKIRSTKLEDSAMYFCASSEGLANTGELFFGEGSRLTVL.

The sample holds many counts of this clonotype. V is TRBV12-3 or TRBV12-4 and J is TRBJ1-2; D might be TRBD1 (5 bases). V shed 6 bases and J shed 2 bases, with 19 bases lying between them. The CDR3 loop spans 16 amino acids. CDR3: CASSISGAGRNYGYTF. The CDR3 nucleotides are TGTGCCAGCAGCATCTCAGGAGCGGGACGGAACTATGGCTACACCTTC.

With regard to this clonotype: A much larger clonotype is one base distant, so this may be a read error. The CDR3 loop reads CASSLGATPGYTF. DNA for the CDR3: TGCGCCAGCAGCTTGGGAGCAACCCCGGGCTACACCTTC. The rearrangement uses TRBV5-1 and TRBJ1-2; D unresolved. With 0 bases removed from V and 8 bases from J, the gap between germline ends came to 11 bases. Germline lookup yields CDR1 SGHRS and CDR2 YFSETQ. The CDR3 consists of 13 residues.

This clonotype was detected ten times or more. The V gene is TRBV6-1, the J gene TRBJ2-2; either TRBD1 or TRBD2 may supply D (5 bases each). The V and J ends lost 6 bases and 7 bases respectively, with 18 bases between them. The CDR3 totals 15 residues. CDR1 is MNHNS and CDR2 is SASEGT in the germline V gene. The chain's CDR3 is CASRLISGANGELFF. Written as DNA, the CDR3 is TGTGCCAGCAGGCTTATCTCCGGGGCCAACGGGGAGCTGTTTTTT.

This clonotype was counted at least ten times. The V and J genes are TRBV18 and TRBJ1-1; no firm D call. This CDR3 is 17 amino acids long. Germline CDR1 KGHSH, CDR2 LQKENI. V shed 6 bases and J shed 6 bases, with 26 bases lying between them. The CDR3 bases are TGTGCCAGCTCTCCTTACCGGACGGAAAACCTAACCCCTGAAGCTTTCTTT. It yields the protein CASSPYRTENLTPEAFF.

This clonotype was observed many times. The rearrangement joins TRBV12-3 or TRBV12-4 to TRBJ1-2; D may be TRBD1 (5 bases). V dropped 7 bases and J dropped 8 bases, with 14 bases sitting between them. This CDR3 region has 12 residues. The CDR3 reads CASTLGGKGYTF. The CDR3 DNA reads as TGTGCCAGCACCCTGGGGGGGAAAGGCTACACCTTC.

The chain carries TRBV2 and TRBJ2-3; 11 nucleotides line up with TRBD1. The V segment lost 5 bases and the J segment 4 bases; nucleotides outside the gene matches: 5. Germline CDR1 is SNHLY and CDR2 is FYNNEI. The length of the CDR3 is 15 residues. The CDR3 sequence is CASSTGQGASDTQYF. The DNA of the CDR3 is TGTGCCAGCAGTACAGGACAGGGGGCCTCAGATACGCAGTATTTT.

This clonotype was recorded many times. This chain joins TRBV6-4 and TRBJ1-2; unclear D gene. The CDR3 loop spans 15 amino acids. V was trimmed by 6 bases and J by 4 bases, leaving 18 bases between them. Germline loops: CDR1 MRHNA, CDR2 SNTAGT. CDR3 bases: TGTGCCAGCAGCCACACCTCGGACGCTGGCTATGGCTACACCTTC. It encodes CASSHTSDAGYGYTF.

There are a few counts of this clonotype. Written as DNA, the CDR3 is TGCAGCGTGGCCTACGGCCCCACTGAAGCTTTCTTT. Translated, it gives CSVAYGPTEAFF. The gene calls are TRBV29-1 and TRBJ1-1; D is uncertain. The germline V gene has CDR1 SQVTM and CDR2 ANQGSEA. Between the trimmed V and J ends, which lost 6 bases and 4 bases, there was a span of 12 bases. The CDR3 runs 12 residues.

The chain has TRBV3-1 and TRBJ2-7; D may correspond to TRBD1 or TRBD2 (5 bases each). V dropped 4 bases and J dropped 1 base, with 14 bases sitting between them. This CDR3 has 15 residues. Germline CDR1 LGHDT, CDR2 YNNKEL (reference sequence). CDR3 sequence reads: CASSPFRGYSYEQYF. For the CDR3, the DNA is TGTGCCAGCAGCCCGTTCCGGGGCTATTCCTACGAGCAGTACTTC.

At least ten counts were recorded for this clonotype. The chain couples TRBV12-5 to TRBJ2-5, with D perhaps TRBD1 (6 bases). Germline CDR1 is LGHNT and CDR2 is FRNRAP. The CDR3 covers 14 residues. V lost 2 bases, J lost 0 bases, and 7 bases lay in between. Written as DNA, the CDR3 is TGTGCTAGTGGTTTGAGGGGGAACCAAGAGACCCAGTACTTC. Translating it yields CASGLRGNQETQYF. The full variable domain, rest sourced from reference TRBV12-5 and TRBJ2-5, is DARVTQTPRHKVTEMGQEVTMRCQPILGHNTVFWYRQTMMQGLELLAYFRNRAPLDDSGMPKDRFSAEMPDATLATLKIQPSEPRDSAVYFCASGLRGNQETQYFGPGTRLLVL.

This clonotype was found many times. V gene TRBV24-1 combines with J gene TRBJ1-2; D unresolved. This CDR3 spans 16 amino acids. CDR1 and CDR2 (germline): KGHDR, SFDVKD. Trimming took 3 bases from V and 3 from J, leaving 16 bases between them. The CDR3 DNA follows: TGTGCCACCAGTGATGCCAAGTCCTCAAAGGACTATGGCTACACCTTC. As protein: CATSDAKSSKDYGYTF.

This clonotype was counted a few times. The chain recombines TRBV4-1 with TRBJ1-2; no firm D call. V lost 1 base and J lost 12, with 15 bases in between. The germline V gene encodes CDR1 MGHRA and CDR2 YSYEKL. The CDR3 spans 13 residues. CDR3 region: CASSQAASGGDTF. The DNA of the CDR3 is TGCGCCAGCAGCCAAGCCGCTTCGGGCGGCGACACCTTC.